These 31 T cell receptor beta chains were sequenced from one sample in a study of shared clonotypes between healthy human individuals. Sequencing was performed with immunoSEQ multiplex PCR; in TCRdb, only in-frame clones are kept and a portion is missing. This sample has approximately 350,000 clones, with 90% to 98% found just once. Sequencing was carried out using memory CD8+ T cells sorted from blood. Subset of the sample: CD45RO+ cells pooled with CCR7-negative TemRA cells. All receptors derive from a young man in good health.

J is TRBJ2-7 and V is TRBV2; perhaps D is TRBD1 or TRBD2 (5 bases each). V shed 6 bases and J shed 3 bases, with 15 bases lying between them. From germline, CDR1 is SNHLY and CDR2 FYNNEI. The CDR3 sequence is 14 residues long. The CDR3 here is CASRPSGRNYEQYF. The CDR3 DNA follows: TGTGCCAGCAGACCGTCGGGACGGAACTACGAGCAGTACTTC. Filled out from reference TRBV2 and TRBJ2-7, the complete variable domain reads EPEVTQTPSHQVTQMGQEVILRCVPISNHLYFYWYRQILGQKVEFLVSFYNNEISEKSEIFDDQFSVERPDGSNFTLKIRSTKLEDSAMYFCASRPSGRNYEQYFGPGTRLTVT.

The gene calls are TRBV28 and TRBJ1-4; no reliable D call. This CDR3 contains 11 residues. From germline, CDR1 is MDHEN and CDR2 SYDVKM. V gave up 8 bases and J gave up 13 bases, with 14 bases separating them. The CDR3 DNA reads TGTGCCAGCGGATTGTGGCAAGGACTGTTTTTT. It is translated as CASGLWQGLFF.

This clone is a singleton in its sample. The chain is built from TRBV1 and TRBJ2-5; the D call TRBD2 from the table was never checked on the DNA. TRBJ2-7 matches the DNA end more closely, so the J call is doubtful. TRBV1 is a known pseudogene. This CDR3 region has 16 residues. The chain's CDR3 is CTSSPLLTGRPYEQYF. CDR3 DNA sequence: TGCACCAGCAGCCCCCTCTTAACGGGAAGACCCTACGAGCAGTACTTC.

The chain uses TRBV28 and TRBJ2-7, with 9 positions matching TRBD1. V was pared by 11 bases and J by 3 bases, with 14 bases of the junction left unmatched. The CDR3 is 15 amino acids. CDR1 is MDHEN, CDR2 SYDVKM, per germline. The CDR3 here is CASYSRGQGFYEQYF. For the CDR3, the DNA is TGTGCCTCCTATAGCCGGGGACAGGGTTTCTACGAGCAGTACTTC.

J is TRBJ2-3 and V is TRBV7-8; D not certain. From germline, CDR1 is SGHVS and CDR2 FQNEAQ. This CDR3 has 11 residues. The V end was cut by 4 bases, the J end by 6 bases, with 5 bases between. The CDR3 DNA follows: TGTGCCAGCAGCTCCTCTGATACGCAGTATTTT. Residues: CASSSSDTQYF. The entire variable domain, with the rest obtained from reference TRBV7-8 and TRBJ2-3, is as follows: GAGVSQSPRYKVAKRGQDVALRCDPISGHVSLFWYQQALGQGPEFLTYFQNEAQLDKSGLPSDRFFAERPEGSVSTLKIQRTQQEDSAVYLCASSSSDTQYFGPGTRLTVL.

The chain employs TRBV5-4 and TRBJ2-1; D assignment may be TRBD1 or TRBD2 (6 bases each). This CDR3 is built from 14 residues. V was cut by 0 bases and J by 5 bases, with 9 bases left in between. Germline V gene sequence: CDR1 SGHNT, CDR2 YYREEE (reference sequence). CDR3 amino acids: CASSLAGANNEQFF. The DNA for the CDR3 is TGTGCCAGCAGCTTGGCGGGGGCCAACAATGAGCAGTTCTTC.

This chain uses TRBV6-4 with TRBJ2-7; TRBD2 matches 9 bases. The CDR3 spans 21 residues. The junction had 25 bases not matched to a gene; V was cut back by 2 bases and J by 5 bases. Germline-derived CDR1 and CDR2 are MRHNA and SNTAGT. The CDR3 loop is CASSDPLILAGATAYADEQYF. The DNA for the CDR3 is TGTGCCAGCAGTGACCCACTCATTTTAGCGGGAGCCACTGCTTACGCCGACGAGCAGTACTTC.

The V gene is TRBV11-2, the J gene TRBJ2-3; D remains ambiguous. V was pared by 1 base and J by 0 bases, with 8 bases between. CDR3 size: 15 residues. Germline loops: CDR1 SGHAT, CDR2 FQNNGV. The DNA of the CDR3 is TGTGCCAGCAGCTTAGCCCACGCCAGCACAGATACGCAGTATTTT. Translating it yields CASSLAHASTDTQYF.

The rearrangement uses TRBV5-1 and TRBJ1-2; TRBD1 aligns across 7 bases. The germline V gene encodes CDR1 SGHRS and CDR2 YFSETQ. The CDR3 is made up of 14 amino acids. V dropped 0 bases and J dropped 4; count of bases not matched to a gene: 3. As DNA, the CDR3 is TGCGCCAGCAGCTTGGGGGACAGACCCTATGGCTACACCTTC. This translates into CASSLGDRPYGYTF.

V and J are TRBV28 and TRBJ2-1, with 13 bases aligning to TRBD2. This CDR3 region has 15 residues. J lost 8 bases, V lost 2 bases, and 3 bases had no gene match. CDR1 and CDR2 (germline): MDHEN, SYDVKM. In nucleotides, the CDR3 is TGTGCCAGCAGTTTAGGGACTAGCGGGACGTATGAGCAGTTCTTC. Its translation is CASSLGTSGTYEQFF.

The V and J genes are TRBV18 and TRBJ2-1, with D uncertain. Trimming shortened V by 6 bases and J by 6 bases, and 3 bases separated the two germline ends. The CDR3 is made up of 10 amino acids. The V gene's germline CDR1 is KGHSH and CDR2 LQKENI. The CDR3 region is CASSPNEQFF. CDR3 DNA: TGTGCCAGCTCGCCCAATGAGCAGTTCTTC.

The gene calls are TRBV18 and TRBJ1-5; TRBD1 might be the D (6 bases). The CDR3 extends over 13 amino acids. Germline V gene sequence: CDR1 KGHSH, CDR2 LQKENI. Trimming pared 6 bases from V and 4 bases from J, leaving 10 bases between. CDR3 region: CASSPDRNQPQHF. The CDR3 DNA is TGTGCCAGCTCCCCGGACAGAAATCAGCCCCAGCATTTT.

The chain joins TRBV7-9 to TRBJ1-5; D is uncertain. The CDR3 runs to 15 residues. Germline assignment: CDR1 SEHNR and CDR2 FQNEAQ (reference sequence). Trimming took 8 bases from V and 0 from J, leaving 14 bases between them. CDR3 in amino acids: CASGGLVHSNQPQHF. CDR3 DNA: TGTGCCAGCGGCGGACTGGTCCATAGCAATCAGCCCCAGCATTTT.

This chain uses TRBV5-1 with TRBJ1-1; D remains unclear. V was shortened by 6 bases and J by 5 bases, with 14 bases between the two germline ends. CDR1 and CDR2 from the germline V gene are SGHRS and YFSETQ. This CDR3 is 13 amino acids long. CDR3 sequence reads: CASTSVGVTEAFF. The CDR3, as DNA: TGCGCCAGCACCTCCGTCGGCGTAACTGAAGCTTTCTTT.

Details on this clone: Other DNA sequences from this sample encode an identical CDR3 as well. J is TRBJ1-3 and V is TRBV10-3; D not certain. This CDR3 comprises 13 residues. Trimming stripped 2 bases from V and 2 bases from J, with 4 bases between. CDR1 and CDR2 from the germline V gene are ENHRY and SYGVKD. The CDR3 loop reads CAISEGAGNTIYF. CDR3 coding DNA: TGTGCCATCAGTGAGGGCGCTGGAAACACCATATATTTT.

The chain couples TRBV11-2 to TRBJ2-6, with no clear D. The CDR3 covers 13 residues. V was cut by 5 bases and J by 0 bases, with 2 bases left in between. CDR1 and CDR2 from the germline V gene are SGHAT and FQNNGV. CDR3 loop: CASSHSGANVLTF. CDR3 DNA: TGTGCCAGCAGCCACTCTGGGGCCAACGTCCTGACTTTC.

The sample holds one count of this clone. The rearrangement uses TRBV25-1 and TRBJ2-7; D ambiguous. CDR1 and CDR2 from the germline V gene are MGHDK and SYGVNS. The CDR3 totals 14 residues. The germline V and J ends were trimmed by 1 base and 2 bases, with 9 bases remaining between them. CDR3 DNA sequence: TGTGCCAGCAGTGAATGGAAGTACCCCTACGAGCAGTACTTC. Protein product: CASSEWKYPYEQYF.

The gene calls are TRBV4-2 and TRBJ2-7, with a weak D call TRBD2 (7 bases). V dropped 1 base and J dropped 3 bases, with 10 bases sitting between them. The germline V gene has CDR1 LGHNA and CDR2 YNFKEQ. This CDR3 has 14 amino acids. The chain's CDR3 is CASSQGGGGYEQYF. As DNA, the CDR3 is TGTGCCAGCAGCCAAGGAGGGGGGGGCTACGAGCAGTACTTC.

On this clone itself: Other DNA sequences in this sample translate to the same CDR3. The chain recombines TRBV28 with TRBJ2-7; no clear D. Germline CDR1 is MDHEN and CDR2 is SYDVKM. The CDR3 contains 12 residues. With 6 bases removed from V and 3 bases from J, the gap between germline ends came to 9 bases. CDR3 DNA sequence: TGTGCCAGCAGCCCGGGCCTCTACGAGCAGTACTTC. This translates into CASSPGLYEQYF.

The gene calls are TRBV28 and TRBJ1-2; D is unresolved. The V end lost 2 bases, the J end lost 4 bases, and 8 bases lay between the germline ends. Germline V gene lookup returns CDR1 MDHEN and CDR2 SYDVKM. CDR3 size: 13 residues. For the CDR3, the DNA is TGTGCCAGCAGTTTAGCTACTCGCTATGGCTACACCTTC. Translating gives CASSLATRYGYTF.

The rearrangement joins TRBV6-6 to TRBJ2-7; D is uncertain. Germline V CDR1 and CDR2: MNHNY, SVGAGI (reference sequence). The CDR3 covers 13 residues. V was shortened by 3 bases and J by 3 bases, with 9 bases between the two germline ends. This chain's CDR3 is CASSYLDNYEQYF. The DNA for the CDR3 is TGTGCCAGCAGTTATTTAGATAACTACGAGCAGTACTTC.

The CDR3 DNA sequence: TGTGCCAGCAGCCAAGAGTCTCAGCAGAATACGCAGTATTTT. Protein product: CASSQESQQNTQYF. The genes are TRBV4-2 and TRBJ2-3; the D is unclear. Germline-derived CDR1 and CDR2 are LGHNA and YNFKEQ. Trimming shortened V by 0 bases and J by 7 bases, and 11 bases separated the two germline ends. The CDR3 covers 14 residues.

The rearrangement uses TRBV4-1 and TRBJ2-7, with 10 bases that match TRBD1. Germline trimming cut 1 base from V and 4 bases from J; bases unmatched to any gene: 7. Germline V gene sequence: CDR1 MGHRA, CDR2 YSYEKL. The CDR3 loop spans 16 amino acids. As DNA, the CDR3 is TGCGCCAGCAGCCAAGGCCATGGACAGGGGGGGTACGAGCAGTACTTC. This codes for CASSQGHGQGGYEQYF.

This rearrangement joins TRBV6-1 to TRBJ1-4, with 8 bases matching TRBD1. From germline, CDR1 is MNHNS and CDR2 SASEGT. V was pared by 6 bases and J by 6 bases, with 6 bases of the junction left unmatched. This CDR3 spans 14 amino acids. CDR3 nucleotides: TGTGCCAGCAGCCCGACAGGGGTGTATGAAAAACTGTTTTTT. Its translation is CASSPTGVYEKLFF.

This clone was seen a single time. V gene TRBV7-8 combines with J gene TRBJ1-2, with TRBD1 matching 7 bases. This CDR3 is 17 amino acids long. V lost 1 base and J lost 4; bases outside the gene matches: 12. The germline V gene encodes CDR1 SGHVS and CDR2 FQNEAQ. This CDR3 is CASSLGAQGRGTYGYTF. CDR3 in DNA: TGTGCCAGCAGCTTAGGGGCACAGGGGAGGGGGACCTATGGCTACACCTTC.

This chain connects TRBV5-4 to TRBJ2-1; no reliable D call. From germline, CDR1 is SGHNT and CDR2 YYREEE (reference sequence). V lost 0 bases and J lost 1, with 8 bases in between. The CDR3 is 15 residues long. Written as DNA, the CDR3 is TGTGCCAGCAGCTTGGGACACCTTTCCTACAATGAGCAGTTCTTC. Protein sequence: CASSLGHLSYNEQFF.

This clone has a handful of counts. The V and J genes are TRBV2 and TRBJ1-5; D is possibly TRBD1 (5 bases). This CDR3 region has 13 residues. Deletions cut 11 bases from V and 1 base from J, with 12 bases between. Germline CDR1 and CDR2: SNHLY and FYNNEI. The CDR3 sequence is CALSRDSNQPQHF. CDR3 coding DNA: TGTGCCCTCAGCCGGGACAGCAATCAGCCCCAGCATTTT.

The chain is built from TRBV10-3 and TRBJ2-2; 11 bases align to TRBD2. V trimming: 8 bases; J trimming: 1 base; junction bases outside the gene matches: 0. Germline-derived CDR1 and CDR2 are ENHRY and SYGVKD. The CDR3 is 14 residues long. Here the CDR3 reads CAIGTSGNTGELFF. The CDR3, as DNA: TGTGCCATCGGGACTAGCGGGAACACCGGGGAGCTGTTTTTT.

The chain is built from TRBV6-1 and TRBJ2-3, with 9 bases that match TRBD2. Germline CDR1 is MNHNS and CDR2 is SASEGT. There are 19 residues in the CDR3. J lost 5 bases, V lost 2 bases, and 17 bases had no gene match. In DNA form, the CDR3 reads TGTGCCAGCAGTGAAAGGGTGGCGGGAGGGCCCTTTAAGGTAGATACGCAGTATTTT. This codes for CASSERVAGGPFKVDTQYF.

This chain links TRBV27 with TRBJ2-1; D uncertain. This CDR3 spans 13 amino acids. CDR1 is MNHEY and CDR2 is SMNVEV in the germline V gene (reference sequence). Between the trimmed V and J ends, which lost 3 bases and 6 bases, there was a span of 9 bases. DNA for the CDR3: TGTGCCAGCAGTTTCTGGCTTTCCAATGAGCAGTTCTTC. Its protein is CASSFWLSNEQFF.

The count of this clone is one. Here the CDR3 DNA reads TGTGCCATCAGTGGGACTAGCGGGGAAGGGACCCAGTACTTC. This codes for CAISGTSGEGTQYF. This chain joins TRBV10-3 and TRBJ2-5; 12 positions agree with TRBD2. The CDR3 length is 14 residues. V lost 4 bases and J lost 7; bases outside the gene matches: 4. Germline lookup yields CDR1 ENHRY and CDR2 SYGVKD.